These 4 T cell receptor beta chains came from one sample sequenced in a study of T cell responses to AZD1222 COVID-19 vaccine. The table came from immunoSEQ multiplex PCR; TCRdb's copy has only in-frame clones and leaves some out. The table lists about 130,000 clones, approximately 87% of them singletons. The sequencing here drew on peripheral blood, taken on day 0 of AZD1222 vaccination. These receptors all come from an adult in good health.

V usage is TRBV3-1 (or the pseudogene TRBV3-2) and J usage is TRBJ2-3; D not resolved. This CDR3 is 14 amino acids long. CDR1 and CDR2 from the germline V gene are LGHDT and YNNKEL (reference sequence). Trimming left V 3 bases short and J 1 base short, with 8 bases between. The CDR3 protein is CASSQNYGTDTQYF. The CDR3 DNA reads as TGTGCCAGCAGCCAGAACTACGGCACAGATACGCAGTATTTT.

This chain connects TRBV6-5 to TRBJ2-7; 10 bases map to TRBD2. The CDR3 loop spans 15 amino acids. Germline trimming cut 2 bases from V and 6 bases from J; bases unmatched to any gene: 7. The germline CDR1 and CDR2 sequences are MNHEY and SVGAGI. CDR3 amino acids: CASSYETSGNREQYF. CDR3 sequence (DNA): TGTGCCAGCAGTTACGAAACTAGCGGGAACCGCGAGCAGTACTTC.

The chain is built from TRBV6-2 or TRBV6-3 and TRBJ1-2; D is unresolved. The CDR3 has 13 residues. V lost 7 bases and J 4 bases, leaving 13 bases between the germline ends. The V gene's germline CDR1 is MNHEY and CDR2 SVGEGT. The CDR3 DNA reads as TGTGCCAGCACCCCGGGTTTTTTCTATGGCTACACCTTC. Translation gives CASTPGFFYGYTF.

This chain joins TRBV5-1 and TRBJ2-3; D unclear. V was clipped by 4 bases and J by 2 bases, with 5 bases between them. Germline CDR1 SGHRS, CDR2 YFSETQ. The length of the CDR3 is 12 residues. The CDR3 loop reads CASSEITDTQYF. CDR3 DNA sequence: TGCGCCAGCAGCGAGATCACAGATACGCAGTATTTT.